This T cell receptor (beta chain) was profiled in a study of cytotoxic CD8 clonotypes in ibrutinib-treated CLL. The wider study: Included were 11 relapsed/refractory and some 15 treatment-naive patients, of whom 17 were IGHV unmutated. Response samples were taken after a median about twelve months of treatment, range 6 to 36. Per sample, productive templates averaged approximately 250,000 and productive rearrangements averaged 94,082.

V was clipped by 3 bases and J by 4 bases; unmatched bases: 8. Germline CDR1 reads SGHRS; CDR2 reads YFSETQ. This CDR3 comprises 15 residues. Investigators sought sequencing depths of between 1 in 200,000 and 1 in 1 million T cells. The repertoire was sequenced with immunoSEQ multiplex PCR; TCRdb's copy has only in-frame clones and lacks some. This table holds 150,000 or so clones, over 75% found once. The material was PBMCs, obtained at disease progression, from a patient treated with ibrutinib. This TCR was sampled from a human donor with chronic lymphocytic leukemia. The chain carries TRBV5-1 and TRBJ2-5, with TRBD1 matching 8 bases. CDR3 nucleotides: TGCGCCAGCAGCTCCGACAGGACAGGGCGAGAGACCCAGTACTTC. Amino acids: CASSSDRTGRETQYF.